The clone carrying this T cell receptor beta chain was detected only a few times. As yet, its antigen is unknown. V lost 8 bases and J 10 bases, leaving 21 bases between the germline ends. CDR1 and CDR2 (germline): MNHNS, SASEGT. CDR3 length: 14 residues. The isolated RNA, all of it, was reverse transcribed, so expressed TCRB transcripts were what got sequenced. Naive, central memory and regulatory T cell samples averaged about 3.57 million reads. Generated by immunoSEQ multiplex PCR, the TCRdb table keeps only in-frame clones and is missing some. The data contain roughly 180,000 clones, 7.8% of them singletons. The data are from a study of beta chain features in type 1 diabetes. The study, taken as a whole, reports: The naive, central memory and Treg TCRB repertoires showed an apparent similarity that was greater among patients than among healthy donors. Moderate but significant shortening of TCRB CDR3s was recorded in all four CD4+ subsets from Type 1 diabetes patients.

The material sequenced was central memory CD4+ T cells from blood. The clonotype was recovered from a woman aged 40-49 years with type 1 diabetes. The chain combines TRBV6-1 with TRBJ2-1; possible D gene TRBD1, 5 bases. CDR3 sequence reads: CASGTGDGNPEQFF. CDR3 nucleotides: TGTGCCAGCGGTACAGGAGATGGGAATCCGGAGCAGTTCTTC.